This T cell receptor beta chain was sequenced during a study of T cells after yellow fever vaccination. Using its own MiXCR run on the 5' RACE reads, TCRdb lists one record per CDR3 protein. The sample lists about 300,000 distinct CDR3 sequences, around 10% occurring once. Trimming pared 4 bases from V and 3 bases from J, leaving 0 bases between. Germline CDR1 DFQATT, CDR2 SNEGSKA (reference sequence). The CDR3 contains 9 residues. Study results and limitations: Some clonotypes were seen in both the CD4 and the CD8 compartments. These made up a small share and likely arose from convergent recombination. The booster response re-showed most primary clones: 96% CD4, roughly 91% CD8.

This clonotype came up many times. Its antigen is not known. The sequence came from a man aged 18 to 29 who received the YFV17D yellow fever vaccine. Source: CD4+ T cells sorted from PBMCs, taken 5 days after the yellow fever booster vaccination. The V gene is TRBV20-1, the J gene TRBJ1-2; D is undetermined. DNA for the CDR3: TGCAGTGCTAACTATGGCTACACCTTC. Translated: CSANYGYTF.